The rows below give T cell receptor beta chains drawn from one sample of a study of cytomegalovirus exposure and HLA in healthy donors. The repertoire was sequenced with immunoSEQ multiplex PCR; TCRdb's copy has only in-frame clones and lacks some. The table lists some 240,000 clones, nearly 95% of them singletons. Sequenced: PBMCs. The receptors stem from a girl under 10 years old in good health and CMV-seronegative. Both conserved end residues are part of each CDR3. A D gene is named only where the DNA matches it firmly. Clone size is given for some rows only: seen once, a few or many times, or a class if the clone is expanded.

j_call clone_size d_call v_call cdr3_nt cdr3_aa
TRBJ2-5 - TRBD2 TRBV6-5 TGTGCCAGCAGTTTCCTCTCTAGCGGTAAAGAGACCCAGTACTTC CASSFLSSGKETQYF
TRBJ1-1 once - TRBV30 TGTGCCTGTACGGGGGTAACTGAAGCTTTCTTT CACTGVTEAFF
TRBJ1-4 - TRBD1 TRBV27 TGTGCCAGCCCTTCCACGCGCCGCGGGACAGGGGGCCCACGAGCTAATGAAAAACTGTTTTTT CASPSTRRGTGGPRANEKLFF
TRBJ2-2 - - TRBV7-2 TGTGCCAGCAGCTTAGTGGGGGGAGTGGGGACCGGGGAGCTGTTTTTT CASSLVGGVGTGELFF
TRBJ2-7 - TRBD1 TRBV27 TGTGCCAGCAGTTACAGGGGGCGCCAGTACGAGCAGTACTTC CASSYRGRQYEQYF
TRBJ2-5 once - TRBV27 TGTGCCAGCAGTTTTGCTGGGCCTTTTTTGGGGACCCAGTACTTC CASSFAGPFLGTQYF
TRBJ2-1 - - TRBV4-1 TGCGCCAGCAGCCAAGTAGGCGGTTATGAGCAGTTCTTC CASSQVGGYEQFF
TRBJ2-3 few TRBD2 TRBV10-2 TGCGCCAGCCTTAGCGGGACCACAGATACGCAGTATTTT CASLSGTTDTQYF
TRBJ2-4 - - TRBV7-9 TGTGCCAGCAGCTTCGGGTGGGGGGAAGCCAAAAACATTCAGTACTTC CASSFGWGEAKNIQYF
TRBJ2-5 - - TRBV27 TGTGCCAGCAGGGGCAGGGAAGAGACCCAGTACTTC CASRGREETQYF
TRBJ1-2 - TRBD1 TRBV9 TGTGCCAGCAGCGGCAGGGTCGGACAGGGCGGGGGCTACACCTTC CASSGRVGQGGGYTF
TRBJ2-3 once TRBD1 TRBV7-2 TGTGCCAGCAGGGAACGGACAGGGGGCTCGGGTACGCAGTATTTT CASRERTGGSGTQYF
TRBJ2-5 - - TRBV4-1 TGCGCCAGCAGCCAAGGGTACGGGCGGGGAGAGACCCAGTACTTC CASSQGYGRGETQYF
TRBJ1-1 - - TRBV9 TGTGCCAGCAGCGCCGTACAGGGTTCGAACACTGAAGCTTTCTTT CASSAVQGSNTEAFF
TRBJ2-3 - TRBD2 TRBV2 TGTGCCAGCCGAGAGAGCCTTATTAGCGGGTATGGCACAGATACGCAGTATTTT CASRESLISGYGTDTQYF
TRBJ2-1 few - TRBV6-4 TGTGCCAGCAGTGACTCCACAGGGTTGGTGCAGTTCTTC CASSDSTGLVQFF
TRBJ2-2 few - TRBV21-1 TGTGCCAGCAGCCTCAAAGGCCACAGGGGGGTTGGCACCGGGGAGCTGTTTTTT CASSLKGHRGVGTGELFF
TRBJ1-1 - - TRBV27 TGTGCCAGCAGCAAAAGCGTCATGAACACTGAAGCTTTCTTT CASSKSVMNTEAFF
TRBJ2-3 - TRBD1 TRBV5-1 TGCGCCAGCAGCACTGGACAGGGATTTGCAGATACGCAGTATTTT CASSTGQGFADTQYF
TRBJ2-1 - - TRBV5-1 TGCGCCAGCAGCACGACACCAAACAATGAGCAGTTCTTC CASSTTPNNEQFF
TRBJ2-1 - - TRBV5-1 TGCGCCAGCAGCTTGGACAGGCAGGGCTCGCCCTACAATGAGCAGTTCTTC CASSLDRQGSPYNEQFF
TRBJ2-3 few TRBD2 TRBV10-1 TGCGCCAGCAGTGGACTAGCGGGAGGGGATACGCAGTATTTT CASSGLAGGDTQYF
TRBJ1-4 - - TRBV28 TGTGCCAGCAGTGGAACGGGGGGGCGCCTCCTGAGACTGTTTTTT CASSGTGGRLLRLFF
TRBJ2-7 few - TRBV7-3 TGTGCCAGCAGCTTCTCGGAGCAGTACTTC CASSFSEQYF
TRBJ2-5 - - TRBV25-1 TGTGCCAGCAGTGAAGGAGCGGGCCAAGAGACCCAGTACTTC CASSEGAGQETQYF
TRBJ2-3 - TRBD2 TRBV7-6 TGTGCCAGCAGCCCTAGGGGACTAGCGGGCCTACGCACAGATACGCAGTATTTT CASSPRGLAGLRTDTQYF
TRBJ2-1 - - TRBV30 TGTGCCTGGAGGTGGGGCGGCTACAATGAGCAGTTCTTC CAWRWGGYNEQFF
TRBJ1-2 - TRBD1 TRBV2 TGTGCCAGCAGTGAAGTGGGGGGACAGGGCGTGGGGACTAACTATGGCTACACCTTC CASSEVGGQGVGTNYGYTF
TRBJ1-2 - - TRBV30 TGTGCCTGGAGTGTACTTCCGGGATATGGCTACACCTTC CAWSVLPGYGYTF
TRBJ2-7 - TRBD1 TRBV5-4 TGTGCCAGCAGCTCCGGGACAGGCCCCTACGAGCAGTACTTC CASSSGTGPYEQYF
TRBJ2-2 - - TRBV5-1 TGCGCCAGCAGCTTGGGTGACAGAGGCACCGGGGAGCTGTTTTTT CASSLGDRGTGELFF
TRBJ1-1 few - TRBV19 TGTGCCAGTAGGGACTTCGACACTGAAGCTTTCTTT CASRDFDTEAFF
TRBJ2-3 - - TRBV27 TGTGCCAGCAGTTTAGTGGAGACTAGCACAGATACGCAGTATTTT CASSLVETSTDTQYF
TRBJ1-4 - TRBD1 TRBV2 TGTGCCAGCAGTGTTGGGACAGGGAACGAAAAACTGTTTTTT CASSVGTGNEKLFF
TRBJ2-7 - - TRBV18 TGTGCCAGCTCACCGGCGGATCGAGCGGCTCTCCCCTACGAGCAGTACTTC CASSPADRAALPYEQYF
TRBJ2-7 - TRBD1 TRBV6-4 TGTGCCAGCAGTGAGGGGACAGGCCCCTACGAGCAGTACTTC CASSEGTGPYEQYF
TRBJ2-1 few TRBD2 TRBV6-1 TGTGCCAGCAGTGAGGGACTAGCGGGAGGATCCAATGAGCAGTTCTTC CASSEGLAGGSNEQFF
TRBJ1-2 - TRBD1 TRBV9 TGTGCCAGCAGCGCAACAGGGGTCGGCTACACCTTC CASSATGVGYTF
TRBJ2-7 - - TRBV19 TGTGCCAGTAGTCCCCCGGGACTGAGTACCTACGAGCAGTACTTC CASSPPGLSTYEQYF
TRBJ1-4 few TRBD1 TRBV19 TGTGCCAGTAGGAGGGGGCTCGGTAATGAAAAACTGTTTTTT CASRRGLGNEKLFF
TRBJ2-7 - - TRBV19 TGTGCCAGTAGTACCCGGGACATCGATAAGCAGTACTTC CASSTRDIDKQYF
TRBJ1-1 - - TRBV5-6 TGTGCCAGCACCGCCAGGGGCTGGGGGACTGAAGCTTTCTTT CASTARGWGTEAFF
TRBJ2-7 - TRBD2 TRBV2 TGTGCCAGCACCGACTGGGGACTAGCGGGAGGGAGGGCCTACGAGCAGTACTTC CASTDWGLAGGRAYEQYF
TRBJ1-5 - - TRBV2 TGTGCCGGCAGTGATGCCGGGAGCAATCAGCCCCAGCATTTT CAGSDAGSNQPQHF
TRBJ2-3 - TRBD1 TRBV15 TGTGCCACCAGCTCCCAACCGGGACAGGGGGAGGAAGATACGCAGTATTTT CATSSQPGQGEEDTQYF
TRBJ1-2 - TRBD1 TRBV29-1 TGCAGCGTTTCCGGGACAGCATCCTCTGGCTACACCTTC CSVSGTASSGYTF
TRBJ2-1 - TRBD1 TRBV5-1 TGCGCCAGCAGCTTCGGACAGGGGGCACCCAATGAGCAGTTCTTC CASSFGQGAPNEQFF
TRBJ2-5 - - TRBV7-8 TGTGCCAGCAGCTTAGGGGGGCCGAGCCAAGAGACCCAGTACTTC CASSLGGPSQETQYF
TRBJ2-7 - TRBD2 TRBV6-6 TGTGCCAGCAGTTCTCCTACGCGGGAGAGACGCTACGAGCAGTACTTC CASSSPTRERRYEQYF
TRBJ2-1 - TRBD2 TRBV10-2 TGCGCCAGCAGTGATACGGCTAGCGGGAGCAATGAGCAGTTCTTC CASSDTASGSNEQFF
TRBJ2-3 - TRBD2 TRBV27 TGTGCCAGCAGTATCCTTGCGGGAGGACCAGATACGCAGTATTTT CASSILAGGPDTQYF